Listed below are T cell receptor beta chains from one sample, sequenced in a study of cytomegalovirus exposure and HLA in healthy donors. Repertoires were generated with immunoSEQ multiplex PCR, while TCRdb's copy carries only in-frame clones and drops some. The sample has about 90,000 clones; 65% to 85% are singletons. The sequenced sample was PBMCs. These receptor sequences come from a man aged 18 to 35 in good health and CMV-seronegative. CDR3s include the opening cysteine and the closing phenylalanine or tryptophan. The D gene is left open where the match is weak. Expanded clones get a size class; other rows say once, few or many, or leave the size out.

D gene	V gene	clone size	J gene	CDR3 length	CDR3 protein	CDR3 DNA
-	TRBV11-2	few	TRBJ1-4	15	CASSPQGFANEKLFF	TGTGCCAGCAGCCCTCAGGGATTCGCTAATGAAAAACTGTTTTTT
-	TRBV6-5	-	TRBJ1-5	13	CASGHISNQPQHF	TGTGCCAGCGGACACATTAGCAATCAGCCCCAGCATTTT
TRBD1	TRBV20-1	-	TRBJ2-7	11	CSARQGYEQYF	TGCAGTGCCAGACAGGGCTACGAGCAGTACTTC
-	TRBV5-1	medium-sized	TRBJ2-7	15	CASSLGQGGMYEQYF	TGCGCCAGCAGCTTGGGGCAGGGTGGTATGTACGAGCAGTACTTC
-	TRBV10-3	-	TRBJ1-1	15	CAIKEVEFLGTEAFF	TGTGCCATCAAAGAGGTCGAATTTCTAGGCACTGAAGCTTTCTTT
-	TRBV27	-	TRBJ2-2	15	CASSLWVTAPGELFF	TGTGCCAGCAGTTTATGGGTAACAGCACCGGGGGAGCTGTTTTTT
TRBD2	TRBV9	-	TRBJ2-1	17	CASSVSGTSGSYNEQFF	TGTGCCAGCAGCGTATCCGGGACTAGCGGGAGTTACAATGAGCAGTTCTTC
-	TRBV15	-	TRBJ2-5	15	CATSREGSGLVEQYF	TGTGCCACCAGCAGAGAGGGTAGCGGACTGGTGGAGCAGTACTTC
-	TRBV29-1	-	TRBJ2-7	14	CSVAEPRRSYEQYF	TGCAGCGTCGCGGAACCACGACGCTCCTACGAGCAGTACTTC
TRBD2	TRBV28	-	TRBJ2-7	16	CASSLGPSGSFDEQYF	TGTGCCAGCAGTTTAGGCCCTAGCGGGAGTTTCGACGAGCAGTACTTC
TRBD1	TRBV15	-	TRBJ1-6	13	CATSEDRGRSLHF	TGTGCCACCAGCGAGGACAGGGGGAGGTCCCTCCACTTT
-	TRBV6-1	-	TRBJ1-1	17	CASSAPGQKRLNTEAFF	TGTGCCAGCAGTGCGCCGGGACAAAAGAGGCTAAACACTGAAGCTTTCTTT
TRBD2	TRBV2	few	TRBJ2-3	19	CASSGWGLAGDSSTDTQYF	TGTGCCAGCAGTGGATGGGGTCTAGCGGGGGACTCTAGCACAGATACGCAGTATTTT
-	TRBV25-1	-	TRBJ1-2	12	CASSVGDRGYTF	TGTGCCAGCAGTGTAGGGGATAGAGGCTACACCTTC
-	TRBV30	-	TRBJ1-6	14	CAWSSDLSGSPLHF	TGTGCCTGGAGTTCGGATTTGAGCGGTTCACCCCTCCACTTT